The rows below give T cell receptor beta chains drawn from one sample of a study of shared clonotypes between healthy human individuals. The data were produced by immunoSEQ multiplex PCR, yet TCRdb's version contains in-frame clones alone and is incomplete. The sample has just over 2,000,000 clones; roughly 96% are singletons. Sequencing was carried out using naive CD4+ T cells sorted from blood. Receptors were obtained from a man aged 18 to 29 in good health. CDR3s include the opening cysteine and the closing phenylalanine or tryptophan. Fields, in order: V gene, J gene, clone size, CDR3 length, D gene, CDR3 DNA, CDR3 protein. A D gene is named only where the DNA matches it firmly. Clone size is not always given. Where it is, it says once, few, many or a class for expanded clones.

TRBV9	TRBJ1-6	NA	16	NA	TGTGCCAGCAGCGTAGATAGTATGGGTCGGGGTTCACCCCTCCACTTT	CASSVDSMGRGSPLHF
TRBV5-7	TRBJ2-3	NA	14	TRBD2	TGTGCCAGCAGCTTGGATGTGGCTAGCGGGAAGAAGTATTTT	CASSLDVASGKKYF
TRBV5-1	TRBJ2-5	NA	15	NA	TGCGCCAGCAGCTTAGGGGGGCTAGGCCAAGAGACCCAGTACTTC	CASSLGGLGQETQYF
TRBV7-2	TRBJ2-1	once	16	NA	TGTGCCAGCAGCTTAATTCTAACGGAAGTCTACAATGAGCAGTTCTTC	CASSLILTEVYNEQFF
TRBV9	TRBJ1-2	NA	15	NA	TGTGCCAGCAGCACGGGATGGACACTCAACTATGGCTACACCTTC	CASSTGWTLNYGYTF
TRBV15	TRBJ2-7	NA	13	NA	TGTGCCACCAGCAGAGATTCGAGGGACGAGCAGTACTTC	CATSRDSRDEQYF
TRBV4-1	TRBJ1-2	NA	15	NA	TGCGCCAGCAGCCAAGGCGGCCCCCGGGGCTATGGCTACACCTTC	CASSQGGPRGYGYTF
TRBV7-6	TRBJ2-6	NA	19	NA	TGTGCCAGCAGCCGCGCTCTGGGGGGGCGGCAATCGGGGGCCAACGTCCTGACTTTC	CASSRALGGRQSGANVLTF
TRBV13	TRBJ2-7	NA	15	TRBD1	TGTGCCAGCAGCCCCCGGGACAGGGGCTCCTACGAGCAGTACTTC	CASSPRDRGSYEQYF
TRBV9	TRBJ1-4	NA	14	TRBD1	TGTGCCAGCAGCGCGGGACAGGTTGCCGAAAAACTGTTTTTT	CASSAGQVAEKLFF
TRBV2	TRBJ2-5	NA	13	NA	TGTGCCAGCAGTGTAAGGCCCGGGGAGACCCAGTACTTC	CASSVRPGETQYF
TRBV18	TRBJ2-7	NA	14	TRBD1	TGTGCCAGCTCACCGTTGGGACAGGTGGGGGAGCAGTACTTC	CASSPLGQVGEQYF
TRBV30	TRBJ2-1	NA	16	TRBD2	TGTGCCTGGAGTCTTCGAACTAGCGGGGTCTTGAATGAGCAGTTCTTC	CAWSLRTSGVLNEQFF
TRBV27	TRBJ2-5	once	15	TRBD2	TGTGCCAGCAGTTTATCGTCCCGCGGGAGAGAGACCCAGTACTTC	CASSLSSRGRETQYF
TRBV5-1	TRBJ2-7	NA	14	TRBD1	TGCGCCAGCAGCTCGGACAGGGGAGTCTACGAGCAGTACTTC	CASSSDRGVYEQYF
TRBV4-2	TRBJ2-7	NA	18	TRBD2	TGTGCCAGCAGCCAACCTCCTACTAGCGGGAGTTTGGGAGACGAGCAGTACTTC	CASSQPPTSGSLGDEQYF
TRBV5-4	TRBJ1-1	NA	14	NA	TGTGCCAGCAGCTTCGGCAGAAAGAACACTGAAGCTTTCTTT	CASSFGRKNTEAFF
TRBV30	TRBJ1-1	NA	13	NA	TGTGCCTGGAGTAGGGGATTCGACACTGAAGCTTTCTTT	CAWSRGFDTEAFF
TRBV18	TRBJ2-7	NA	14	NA	TGTGCCAGCTCACCCCAGGGGGGTTTCTACGAGCAGTACTTC	CASSPQGGFYEQYF
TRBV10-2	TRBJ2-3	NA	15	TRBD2	TGCGCCAGCAGCCGGACTAGCGGAACCACAGATACGCAGTATTTT	CASSRTSGTTDTQYF
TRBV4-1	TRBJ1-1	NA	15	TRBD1	TGCGCCAGCAGCGAGACGAGGGGGCTGACCACTGAAGCTTTCTTT	CASSETRGLTTEAFF
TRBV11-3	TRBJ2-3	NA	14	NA	TGTGCCAGCAGCTTCAGTACGTCCACAGATACGCAGTATTTT	CASSFSTSTDTQYF
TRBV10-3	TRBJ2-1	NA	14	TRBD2	TGTGCCATCAGCCCCGGGACTAGCACCAATGAGCAGTTCTTC	CAISPGTSTNEQFF
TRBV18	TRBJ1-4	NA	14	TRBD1	TGTGCCAGCTCGCGGGACAGGAGAAATGAAAAACTGTTTTTT	CASSRDRRNEKLFF
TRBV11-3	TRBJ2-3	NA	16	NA	TGTGTCGTTACATTCGGACAGATGGGATACACAGATACGCAGTATTTT	CVVTFGQMGYTDTQYF
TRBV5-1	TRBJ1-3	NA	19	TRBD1	TGCGCCAGCAGCTTGGCCTCGGGGACAGGGGATTTCTCTGGAAACACCATATATTTT	CASSLASGTGDFSGNTIYF
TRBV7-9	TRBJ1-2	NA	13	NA	TGTGCCAGCAGCGGTTTACAGGAGTATGGCTACACCTTC	CASSGLQEYGYTF
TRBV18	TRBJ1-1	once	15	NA	TGTGCCAGCTCACCACAGCGGGGGGCGCGAACTGAAGCTTTCTTT	CASSPQRGARTEAFF
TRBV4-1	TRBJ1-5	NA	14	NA	TGCGCCAGCAGCCAAGTAGGGACGGCGCAGCCCCAGCATTTT	CASSQVGTAQPQHF
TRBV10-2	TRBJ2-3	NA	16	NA	TGCGCCAGCAGTGAGAGGGTGGCGGGGGCTGCAGATACGCAGTATTTT	CASSERVAGAADTQYF
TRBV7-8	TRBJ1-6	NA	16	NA	TGTGCCAGCAGCTTAATGTCCGGACCCACCAATTCACCCCTCCACTTT	CASSLMSGPTNSPLHF
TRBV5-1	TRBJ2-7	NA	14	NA	TGCGCCAGCAGCTTGGACAGGGAAACCTACGAGCAGTACTTC	CASSLDRETYEQYF
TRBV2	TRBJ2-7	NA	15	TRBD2	TGTGCCAGCAGTGAAACGGGAGGTTTGTCCTACGAGCAGTACTTC	CASSETGGLSYEQYF
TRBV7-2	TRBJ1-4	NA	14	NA	TGTGCCAGCAGCTCCGGGGTGACGGGGGAAAAACTGTTTTTT	CASSSGVTGEKLFF
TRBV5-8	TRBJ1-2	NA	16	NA	TGTGCCAGCAGCCTTAATACCCGGACATCTTTGAAGGTACACACCTTC	CASSLNTRTSLKVHTF
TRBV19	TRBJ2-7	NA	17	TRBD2	TGTGCCAGTAGTATTCTCTCTAGCGGGAGGTCCCTTGAGGAGCAGTACTTC	CASSILSSGRSLEEQYF
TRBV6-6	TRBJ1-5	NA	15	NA	TGTGCCAGCAGTTATGCTATACGGAACAATCAGCCCCAGCATTTT	CASSYAIRNNQPQHF
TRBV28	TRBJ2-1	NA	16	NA	TGTGCCAGCAGTAGGGGACTCGACAGAGTCTACAATGAGCAGTTCTTC	CASSRGLDRVYNEQFF
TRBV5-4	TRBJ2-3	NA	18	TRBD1	TGTGCCAGCAGCTACGGACAGGGGGGAATCTATAGTACAGATACGCAGTATTTT	CASSYGQGGIYSTDTQYF
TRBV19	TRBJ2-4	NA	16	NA	TGTGCCAGTAGTATAATGGTGCAACTAGCCAAAAACATTCAGTACTTC	CASSIMVQLAKNIQYF
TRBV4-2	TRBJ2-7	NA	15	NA	TGTGCCAGCAGCCAAGTCTGGCAGGACTCCTACGAGCAGTACTTC	CASSQVWQDSYEQYF
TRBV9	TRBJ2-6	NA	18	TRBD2	TGTGCCAGCAGCGTAGCTGGGGCGGGGGGAACTGGGGCCAACGTCCTGACTTTC	CASSVAGAGGTGANVLTF
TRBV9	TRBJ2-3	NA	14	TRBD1	TGTGCCAGCAGCGTAGAAACAGGGGCAGATACGCAGTATTTT	CASSVETGADTQYF
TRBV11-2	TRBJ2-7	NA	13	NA	TGTGCCAGCAGCTTAGACGAGCAGGGCCAGTCCTACTTC	CASSLDEQGQSYF
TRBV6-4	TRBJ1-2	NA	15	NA	TGTGCCAGCACCCTGGGAGGCAGAGCTAACTATGGCTACACCTTC	CASTLGGRANYGYTF
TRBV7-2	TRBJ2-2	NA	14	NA	TGTGCCAGCAGCCAGCTAGTCGGCACCGGGGAGCTGTTTTTT	CASSQLVGTGELFF
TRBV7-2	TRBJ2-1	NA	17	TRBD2	TGTGCCAGCAGCCCAGGGACTAGCGGGAAGACTTACAATGAGCAGTTCTTC	CASSPGTSGKTYNEQFF
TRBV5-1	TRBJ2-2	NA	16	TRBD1	TGCGCCAGCAGCCTTGGACAGGGGGCTTCGACCGGGGAGCTGTTTTTT	CASSLGQGASTGELFF
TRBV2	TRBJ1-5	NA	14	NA	TGTGCCAGCACTCCCCAGGGGACAAATCAGCCCCAGCATTTT	CASTPQGTNQPQHF
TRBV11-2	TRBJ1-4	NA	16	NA	TGTGCCAGCAGCCTTAACATACCTACAACTAATGAAAAACTGTTTTTT	CASSLNIPTTNEKLFF
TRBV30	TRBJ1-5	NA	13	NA	TGTGCCTGGAGCGACCGCGGCCATCAGCCCCAGCATTTT	CAWSDRGHQPQHF
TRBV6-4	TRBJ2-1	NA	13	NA	TGTGCCAGCAGTTTTGACAGCTACAATGAGCAGTTCTTC	CASSFDSYNEQFF
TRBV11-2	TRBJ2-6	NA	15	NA	TGTGCCAGCAGCCGCACAGGGTACGGGGCCAACGTCCTGACTTTC	CASSRTGYGANVLTF
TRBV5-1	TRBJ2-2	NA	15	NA	TGCGCCAGCAGCCAAGAAACCCAGGGGCACGGGGAGCTGTTTTTT	CASSQETQGHGELFF
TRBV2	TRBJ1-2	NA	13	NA	TGTGCCAGCAGTGAACACTTTGGGGGTGGCTACACCTTC	CASSEHFGGGYTF
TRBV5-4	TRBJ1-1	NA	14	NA	TGTGCCAGCAGGTCCGGGGGCGACCACACTGAAGCTTTCTTT	CASRSGGDHTEAFF